The 27 T cell receptor beta chains presented below share a single source sample, sequenced in a study of shared clonotypes between healthy human individuals. Assay used: immunoSEQ multiplex PCR; TCRdb lists only in-frame clones, some missing. The sample records around 2.1 million clones, 93% being singletons. Positively selected for CCR7, the CD45RO-negative cells used as naive CD8 cells excluded terminally differentiated effector memory CD45RA+ cells. Sequenced sample: naive CD8+ T cells from PBMCs. Every receptor here comes from a man aged 18 to 29 in good health. Some clones in this sample may be carry-over from other donors' samples.

V and J are TRBV5-6 and TRBJ2-1; no reliable D call. CDR1 SGHDT and CDR2 YYEEEE come from the germline V gene. The V end lost 2 bases, the J end lost 0 bases, and 9 bases lay between the germline ends. The CDR3 totals 15 residues. The CDR3 coding sequence is TGTGCCAGCAGCTTCGGAATGAGCTCCTACAATGAGCAGTTCTTC. Encoded protein: CASSFGMSSYNEQFF. The variable domain in full, with the rest retrieved from reference TRBV5-6 and TRBJ2-1, is DAGVTQSPTHLIKTRGQQVTLRCSPKSGHDTVSWYQQALGQGPQFIFQYYEEEERQRGNFPDRFSGHQFPNYSSELNVNALLLGDSALYLCASSFGMSSYNEQFFGPGTRLTVL.

The rearrangement uses TRBV13 and TRBJ1-2, with a possible D match to TRBD1 (5 bases). The CDR3 loop spans 12 amino acids. Trimming cost V 1 base and J 7 bases, with 7 bases left between them. Germline V gene sequence: CDR1 PRHDT, CDR2 FYEKMQ (reference sequence). The CDR3 region is CASSLEGVGYTF. The DNA for the CDR3 is TGTGCCAGCAGCTTAGAAGGGGTTGGCTACACCTTC. Using reference TRBV13 and TRBJ1-2 for the parts outside the CDR3, the full variable domain is AAGVIQSPRHLIKEKRETATLKCYPIPRHDTVYWYQQGPGQDPQFLISFYEKMQSDKGSIPDRFSAQQFSDYHSELNMSSLELGDSALYFCASSLEGVGYTFGSGTRLTVV.

The chain carries TRBV5-1 and TRBJ2-3; TRBD2 aligns across 7 bases. Germline assignment: CDR1 SGHRS and CDR2 YFSETQ. The V gene end was trimmed by 0 bases and the J gene end by 5 bases; junction bases not matched to a gene: 12. The CDR3 is made up of 17 amino acids. The CDR3 loop reads CASSLAWGGAPQDTQYF. In nucleotides, the CDR3 is TGCGCCAGCAGCTTGGCCTGGGGGGGAGCTCCGCAAGATACGCAGTATTTT.

This chain uses TRBV7-2 with TRBJ2-3; D might be TRBD2 (5 bases). Germline assignment: CDR1 SGHTA and CDR2 FQGNSA. The CDR3 covers 16 residues. The V end lost 4 bases, the J end lost 0 bases, and 14 bases lay between the germline ends. The CDR3 DNA reads TGTGCCAGCAGCTACGACCGGGATACGAGCACAGATACGCAGTATTTT. The encoded protein is CASSYDRDTSTDTQYF.

This chain joins TRBV29-1 and TRBJ2-1; the match to TRBD2 covers 13 bases. The V and J ends lost 6 bases and 6 bases, in that order; junction bases with no gene match: 5. This CDR3 spans 14 amino acids. From germline, CDR1 is SQVTM and CDR2 ANQGSEA. DNA of the CDR3: TGCAGCGTCAGGACTAGCGGGAGTGTCAATGAGCAGTTCTTC. It specifies CSVRTSGSVNEQFF.

The chain is built from TRBV21-1 and TRBJ2-1; no DNA check was done on the table's D call, TRBD2. TRBV21-1 is reported as a pseudogene. This CDR3 comprises 14 residues. The CDR3 DNA reads TGTGCCAGCAGCGCATATCGTCCCATCGGGGAGCAGTTCTTC. It encodes CASSAYRPIGEQFF.

This chain connects TRBV2 to TRBJ1-1; D is ambiguous. The CDR3 is 15 amino acids. CDR1 and CDR2 (germline): SNHLY, FYNNEI. V lost 1 base and J 2 bases, leaving 11 bases between the germline ends. The CDR3 bases are TGTGCCAGCAGTGAAGAGGTCAGAGAAAACACTGAAGCTTTCTTT. The encoded protein is CASSEEVRENTEAFF.

On this clone itself: Other DNA variants within this sample encode the same CDR3. The gene calls are TRBV27 and TRBJ2-7; D gene ambiguous. The CDR3 contains 11 residues. In germline, CDR1 is MNHEY, CDR2 SMNVEV (reference sequence). Trimming left V 4 bases short and J 4 bases short, with 5 bases between. Written as DNA, the CDR3 is TGTGCCAGCAGTTCCGGTTACGAGCAGTACTTC. Encoded protein: CASSSGYEQYF.

This clone was seen only a few times. The chain combines TRBV27 with TRBJ1-1; 10 bases fit TRBD1. J lost 1 base, V lost 4 bases, and 0 bases had no gene match. Per germline, CDR1 MNHEY and CDR2 SMNVEV (reference sequence). The CDR3 consists of 14 residues. As DNA, the CDR3 is TGTGCCAGCAGTTGGACAGGGGGGAACACTGAAGCTTTCTTT. It is translated as CASSWTGGNTEAFF.

The chain carries TRBV9 and TRBJ2-7, with TRBD2 as a possible D gene (5 bases). The V and J ends lost 0 bases and 5 bases respectively, with 15 bases between them. The CDR3 spans 15 residues. Germline V lookup: CDR1 SGDLS, CDR2 YYNGEE. CDR3 protein: CASSVDTAARDEQYF. For the CDR3, the DNA is TGTGCCAGCAGCGTAGATACAGCGGCAAGAGACGAGCAGTACTTC.

V usage is TRBV4-2 and J usage is TRBJ2-3; 11 bases are shared with TRBD2. Germline lookup yields CDR1 LGHNA and CDR2 YNFKEQ. V was pared by 2 bases and J by 2 bases, with 3 bases of the junction left unmatched. CDR3 size: 16 residues. CDR3 DNA sequence: TGTGCCAGCAGCCAACTAGCGGGAGGAATCACAGATACGCAGTATTTT. This codes for CASSQLAGGITDTQYF.

This rearrangement joins TRBV6-1 to TRBJ1-1; D call uncertain. Germline V gene data show CDR1 as MNHNS and CDR2 as SASEGT. Trimming left V 0 bases short and J 6 bases short, with 11 bases between. The CDR3 is 14 amino acids. In DNA form, the CDR3 reads TGTGCCAGCAGTGAAGCGCTTCGGTCCGCTGAAGCTTTCTTT. Amino acid sequence: CASSEALRSAEAFF.

V is TRBV9 and J is TRBJ2-1; no clear D gene. Germline V gene sequence: CDR1 SGDLS, CDR2 YYNGEE. Between the trimmed V and J ends, which lost 1 base and 7 bases, there was a span of 15 bases. The CDR3 sequence is 15 residues long. The DNA for the CDR3 is TGTGCCAGCAGCGTAACTGGAAATGGGGTGAATGAGCAGTTCTTC. Translation: CASSVTGNGVNEQFF.

The chain couples TRBV9 to TRBJ1-4; D possibly corresponds to TRBD1 (6 bases). The germline V gene has CDR1 SGDLS and CDR2 YYNGEE. Trimming took off 0 bases at V and 10 bases at J, with 10 bases between the two ends. CDR3 length equals 13 residues. CDR3 amino acids: CASSVAGGGKLFF. As DNA, the CDR3 is TGTGCCAGCAGCGTAGCTGGAGGGGGAAAACTGTTTTTT.

The V call is TRBV7-9, the J call TRBJ2-7; D might be TRBD2 (6 bases). Germline V gene lookup returns CDR1 SEHNR and CDR2 FQNEAQ (reference sequence). This CDR3 spans 16 amino acids. The V and J ends lost 5 bases and 1 base respectively, with 18 bases between them. CDR3 DNA: TGTGCCAGCAGCCCGGCCGGGGGAGAAAATTCCTACGAGCAGTACTTC. Translated: CASSPAGGENSYEQYF.

This sequence joins TRBV9 and TRBJ2-7; TRBD1 aligns across 8 bases. The CDR3 runs 14 residues. Per germline, CDR1 SGDLS and CDR2 YYNGEE. V was clipped by 2 bases and J by 5 bases; unmatched bases: 6. The CDR3 here is CASSVRDRNDEQYF. The CDR3 DNA sequence: TGTGCCAGCAGCGTCCGGGACAGGAATGACGAGCAGTACTTC.

This clone has more than one count but fewer than ten. This chain joins TRBV27 and TRBJ1-1; a weak D match, TRBD1 (5 bases). Trimming removed 5 bases at V and 0 bases at J, with 13 bases between. The CDR3 sequence is 15 residues long. Germline V gene lookup returns CDR1 MNHEY and CDR2 SMNVEV (reference sequence). For the CDR3, the DNA is TGTGCCAGCAGTCCCGGGAGACAGCTGAACACTGAAGCTTTCTTT. This encodes CASSPGRQLNTEAFF.

Concerning this clone: The same CDR3 can be traced to other DNA sequences in this sample. The chain has TRBV19 and TRBJ2-5, with 11 bases matching TRBD2. CDR1 and CDR2 (germline): LNHDA, SQIVND (reference sequence). The CDR3 spans 15 residues. V gave up 2 bases and J gave up 1 base; unmatched junction bases: 0. This chain's CDR3 is CASSILAGGQETQYF. The CDR3, as DNA: TGTGCCAGTAGTATACTAGCGGGGGGCCAAGAGACCCAGTACTTC.

The gene calls are TRBV13 and TRBJ1-3; no clear D gene. Germline V CDR1 and CDR2: PRHDT, FYEKMQ (reference sequence). Trimming shortened V by 5 bases and J by 4 bases, and 15 bases separated the two germline ends. CDR3 length: 15 residues. CDR3 sequence reads: CASSKISEAGNTIYF. The CDR3 DNA reads as TGTGCCAGCAGCAAGATCAGCGAGGCCGGAAACACCATATATTTT. The full variable domain, completed using reference TRBV13 and TRBJ1-3, is AAGVIQSPRHLIKEKRETATLKCYPIPRHDTVYWYQQGPGQDPQFLISFYEKMQSDKGSIPDRFSAQQFSDYHSELNMSSLELGDSALYFCASSKISEAGNTIYFGEGSWLTVV.

The table lists this clone with a count of one. This chain uses TRBV7-9 with TRBJ1-4; TRBD1 is a possible D gene (5 bases). The ends were cut back, 8 bases at V and 4 bases at J, with 17 bases in the middle. This CDR3 has 15 amino acids. CDR1 is SEHNR and CDR2 is FQNEAQ in the germline V gene (reference sequence). This CDR3 is CASSGPGRDNEKLFF. DNA of the CDR3: TGTGCCAGCTCGGGTCCGGGACGAGATAATGAAAAACTGTTTTTT. Supplemented by reference TRBV7-9 and TRBJ1-4, the full variable domain reads DTGVSQNPRHKITKRGQNVTFRCDPISEHNRLYWYRQTLGQGPEFLTYFQNEAQLEKSRLLSDRFSAERPKGSFSTLEIQRTEQGDSAMYLCASSGPGRDNEKLFFGSGTQLSVL.

This clone has only a few counts. The V and J genes are TRBV7-9 and TRBJ2-7, with D hard to call. The germline V gene has CDR1 SEHNR and CDR2 FQNEAQ (reference sequence). V lost 3 bases and J 5 bases, leaving 11 bases between the germline ends. This CDR3 has 13 residues. In DNA, the CDR3 is TGTGCCAGCAGCTTTCAGCGAGACCACGAGCAGTACTTC. Protein product: CASSFQRDHEQYF.

This clone was found a few times. The chain couples TRBV11-3 to TRBJ1-1; 7 positions agree with TRBD1. The J segment lost 1 base and the V segment lost 4 bases, leaving 6 bases of the junction unmatched. CDR1 SGHNT and CDR2 YENEEA come from the germline V gene. This CDR3 spans 15 amino acids. The CDR3 coding sequence is TGTGCCAGCAGCTCTAAACAGGGGAGGAACACTGAAGCTTTCTTT. This encodes CASSSKQGRNTEAFF.

CDR3 in DNA: TGTGCCAGCAGCTTGGCCCGGCAGTACTACGAGCAGTACTTC. It translates to CASSLARQYYEQYF. J is TRBJ2-5 and V is TRBV5-6; no clear D. The J call may be wrong; the DNA end is better matched by TRBJ2-7. CDR1 and CDR2 from the germline V gene are SGHDT and YYEEEE. There are 14 residues in the CDR3.

V is TRBV27 and J is TRBJ1-1; possibly TRBD1 for D (5 bases). V lost 7 bases and J lost 2, with 11 bases in between. This CDR3 spans 13 amino acids. In germline, CDR1 is MNHEY, CDR2 SMNVEV (reference sequence). The CDR3 protein is CASKFGGNTEAFF. In DNA form, the CDR3 reads TGTGCCAGCAAGTTCGGGGGAAACACTGAAGCTTTCTTT.

Worth noting for this clone: Other DNA sequences within the sample encode an identical CDR3. This chain joins TRBV9 and TRBJ2-7, with TRBD1 identical over 9 bases. There are 14 residues in the CDR3. The germline V gene has CDR1 SGDLS and CDR2 YYNGEE. The trim removed 4 bases at V and 0 bases at J, leaving 2 bases unmatched. The CDR3 region is CASSPTGGSYEQYF. The DNA for the CDR3 is TGTGCCAGCAGCCCGACAGGGGGCTCCTACGAGCAGTACTTC.

Notes on this clone: Other nucleotide sequences from this sample produce the same CDR3. The rearrangement joins TRBV9 to TRBJ2-2, with TRBD2 matching 11 bases. V shed 3 bases, J shed 1 base, and the junction held 2 bases outside the gene matches. The CDR3 runs 16 residues. Germline assignment: CDR1 SGDLS and CDR2 YYNGEE. CDR3 coding DNA: TGTGCCAGCAGCGGGGGGACTAGCGGGAACACCGGGGAGCTGTTTTTT. Translation gives CASSGGTSGNTGELFF. Using reference TRBV9 and TRBJ2-2 for the parts outside the CDR3, the full variable domain is DSGVTQTPKHLITATGQRVTLRCSPRSGDLSVYWYQQSLDQGLQFLIQYYNGEERAKGNILERFSAQQFPDLHSELNLSSLELGDSALYFCASSGGTSGNTGELFFGEGSRLTVL.

The J gene is TRBJ2-4, the V gene TRBV5-1; 7 nucleotides line up with TRBD1. Losses at the gene ends were 3 bases for V and 4 bases for J; bases not matched to a gene: 10. Germline V CDR1 and CDR2: SGHRS, YFSETQ. This CDR3 has 16 amino acids. The CDR3 here is CASSWSDRDPKNIQYF. The CDR3 bases are TGCGCCAGCAGCTGGTCCGACAGGGACCCAAAAAACATTCAGTACTTC.